Listed here is a single T cell receptor beta chain. The sample comes from a study of blood T cell repertoires in COVID-19. Sequencing used immunoSEQ multiplex PCR; TCRdb keeps in-frame clones, though not all of them. Here the sample spans approximately 70,000 clones, 85% to 90% being singletons. The sample was peripheral blood. The origin of this receptor is a human donor in a cohort sampled during active COVID-19.

The DNA for the CDR3 is TGTGCCAGCAGCGTAGAAGCATACCCGGAGACCCAGTACTTC. This gives the protein CASSVEAYPETQYF. The chain employs TRBV9 and TRBJ2-5; no definite D call. Germline CDR1 reads SGDLS; CDR2 reads YYNGEE. The CDR3 sequence is 14 residues long. Trimming pared 0 bases from V and 5 bases from J, leaving 11 bases between.